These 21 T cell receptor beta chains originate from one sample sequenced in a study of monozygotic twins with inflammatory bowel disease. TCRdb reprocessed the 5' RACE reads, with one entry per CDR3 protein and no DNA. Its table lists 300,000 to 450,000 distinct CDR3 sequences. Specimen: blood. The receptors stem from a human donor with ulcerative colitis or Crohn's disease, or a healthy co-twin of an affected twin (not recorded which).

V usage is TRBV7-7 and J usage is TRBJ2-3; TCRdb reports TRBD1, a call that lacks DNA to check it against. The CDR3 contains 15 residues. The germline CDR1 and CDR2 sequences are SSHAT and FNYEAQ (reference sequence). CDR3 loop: CASSLGTGAPDTQYF.

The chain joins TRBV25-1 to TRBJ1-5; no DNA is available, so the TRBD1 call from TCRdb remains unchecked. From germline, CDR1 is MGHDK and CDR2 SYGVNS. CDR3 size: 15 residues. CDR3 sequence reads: CASSAPGSPVGPQHF.

CDR3 region: CSVARGQGLNSYNEQFF. This chain links TRBV29-1 with TRBJ2-1; TCRdb indicates TRBD1, and absent DNA this call remains unverified. This CDR3 has 17 amino acids. The germline V gene has CDR1 SQVTM and CDR2 ANQGSEA.

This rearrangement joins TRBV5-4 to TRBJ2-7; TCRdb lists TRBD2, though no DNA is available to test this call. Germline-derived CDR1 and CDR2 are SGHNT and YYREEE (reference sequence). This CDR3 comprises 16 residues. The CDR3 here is CASSSRVSGGDYEQYF.

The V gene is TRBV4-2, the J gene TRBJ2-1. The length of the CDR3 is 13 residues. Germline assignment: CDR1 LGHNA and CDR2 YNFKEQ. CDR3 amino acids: CASSQDILNEQFF.

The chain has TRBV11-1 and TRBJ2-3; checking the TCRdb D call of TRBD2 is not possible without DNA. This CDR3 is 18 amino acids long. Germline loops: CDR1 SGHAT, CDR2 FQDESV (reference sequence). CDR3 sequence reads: CASSSLRWGTKPTDTQYF.

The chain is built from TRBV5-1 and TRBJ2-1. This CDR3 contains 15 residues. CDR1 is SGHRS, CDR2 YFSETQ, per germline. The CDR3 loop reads CASSSDPSSYNEQFF.

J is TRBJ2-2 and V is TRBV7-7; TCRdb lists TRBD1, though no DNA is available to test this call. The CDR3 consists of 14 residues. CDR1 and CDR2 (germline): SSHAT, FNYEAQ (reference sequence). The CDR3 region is CASSLAGVSGELFF.

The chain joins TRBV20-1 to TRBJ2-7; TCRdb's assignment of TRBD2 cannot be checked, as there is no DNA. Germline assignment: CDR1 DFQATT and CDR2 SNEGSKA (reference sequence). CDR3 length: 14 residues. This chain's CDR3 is CSARVAGRPYEQYF.

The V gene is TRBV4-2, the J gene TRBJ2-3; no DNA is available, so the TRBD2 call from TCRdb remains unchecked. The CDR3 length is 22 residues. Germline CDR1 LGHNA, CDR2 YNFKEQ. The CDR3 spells CASSHHVPGLAGGTTSTDTQYF.

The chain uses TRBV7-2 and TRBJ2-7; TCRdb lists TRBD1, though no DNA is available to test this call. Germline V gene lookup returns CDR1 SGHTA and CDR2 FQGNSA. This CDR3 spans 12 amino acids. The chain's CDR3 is CASIRTWGEQYF.

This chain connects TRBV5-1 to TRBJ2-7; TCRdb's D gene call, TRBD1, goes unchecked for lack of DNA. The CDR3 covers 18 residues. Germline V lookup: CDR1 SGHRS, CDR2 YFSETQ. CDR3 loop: CASTVPDGARDRDYEQYF. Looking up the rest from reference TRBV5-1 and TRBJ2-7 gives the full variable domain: KAGVTQTPRYLIKTRGQQVTLSCSPISGHRSVSWYQQTPGQGLQFLFEYFSETQRNKGNFPGRFSGRQFSNSRSEMNVSTLELGDSALYLCASTVPDGARDRDYEQYFGPGTRLTVT.

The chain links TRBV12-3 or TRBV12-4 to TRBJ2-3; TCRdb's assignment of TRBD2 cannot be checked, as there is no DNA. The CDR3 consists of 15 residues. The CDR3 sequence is CASTGLAGSTDTQYF.

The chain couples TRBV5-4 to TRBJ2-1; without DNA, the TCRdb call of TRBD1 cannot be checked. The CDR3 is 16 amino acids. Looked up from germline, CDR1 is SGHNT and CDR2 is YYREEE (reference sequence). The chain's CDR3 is CASSLVGGAPPNEQFF.

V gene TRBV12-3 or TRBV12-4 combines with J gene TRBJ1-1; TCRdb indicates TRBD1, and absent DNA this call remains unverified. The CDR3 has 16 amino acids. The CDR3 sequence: CASSTGTGLMNTEAFF.

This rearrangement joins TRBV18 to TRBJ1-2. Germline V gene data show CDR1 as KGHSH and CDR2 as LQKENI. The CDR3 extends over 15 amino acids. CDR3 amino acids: CASSPPTGPDYGYTF.

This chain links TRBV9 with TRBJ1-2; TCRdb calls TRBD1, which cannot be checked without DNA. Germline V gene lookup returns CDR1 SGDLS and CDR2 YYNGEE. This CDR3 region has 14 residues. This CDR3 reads CASSSPGQPTGYTF.

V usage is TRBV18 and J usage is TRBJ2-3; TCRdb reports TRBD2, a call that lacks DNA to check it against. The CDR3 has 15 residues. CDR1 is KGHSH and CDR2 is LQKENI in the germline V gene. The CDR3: CASSPLAGDTDTQYF. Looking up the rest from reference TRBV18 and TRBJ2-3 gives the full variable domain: NAGVMQNPRHLVRRRGQEARLRCSPMKGHSHVYWYRQLPEEGLKFMVYLQKENIIDESGMPKERFSAEFPKEGPSILRIQQVVRGDSAAYFCASSPLAGDTDTQYFGPGTRLTVL.

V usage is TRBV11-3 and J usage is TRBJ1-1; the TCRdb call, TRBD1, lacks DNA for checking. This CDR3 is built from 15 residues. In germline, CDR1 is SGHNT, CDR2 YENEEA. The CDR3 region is CASSPSGQGNTEAFF.

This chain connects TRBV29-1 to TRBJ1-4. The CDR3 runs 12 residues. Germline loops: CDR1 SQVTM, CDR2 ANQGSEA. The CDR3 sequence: CSGQASDEKLFF.

CDR3 region: CASSQVQAGAQETQYF. The V gene is TRBV4-1, the J gene TRBJ2-5; TCRdb indicates TRBD2, and absent DNA this call remains unverified. Germline loops: CDR1 MGHRA, CDR2 YSYEKL. The CDR3 has 16 amino acids.